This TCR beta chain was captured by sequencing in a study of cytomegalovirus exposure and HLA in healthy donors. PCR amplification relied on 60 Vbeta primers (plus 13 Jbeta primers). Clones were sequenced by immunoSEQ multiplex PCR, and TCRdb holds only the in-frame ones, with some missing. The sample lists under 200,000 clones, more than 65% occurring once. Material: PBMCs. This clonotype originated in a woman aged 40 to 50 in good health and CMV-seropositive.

The CDR3 nucleotides are TGTGCCATCAGTGAGGGAGACAATCAGCCCCAGCATTTT. Amino acid sequence: CAISEGDNQPQHF. The gene calls are TRBV10-3 and TRBJ1-5; D unresolved. Germline V gene sequence: CDR1 ENHRY, CDR2 SYGVKD. The length of the CDR3 is 13 residues. The germline V and J ends were trimmed by 2 bases and 3 bases, with 5 bases remaining between them.